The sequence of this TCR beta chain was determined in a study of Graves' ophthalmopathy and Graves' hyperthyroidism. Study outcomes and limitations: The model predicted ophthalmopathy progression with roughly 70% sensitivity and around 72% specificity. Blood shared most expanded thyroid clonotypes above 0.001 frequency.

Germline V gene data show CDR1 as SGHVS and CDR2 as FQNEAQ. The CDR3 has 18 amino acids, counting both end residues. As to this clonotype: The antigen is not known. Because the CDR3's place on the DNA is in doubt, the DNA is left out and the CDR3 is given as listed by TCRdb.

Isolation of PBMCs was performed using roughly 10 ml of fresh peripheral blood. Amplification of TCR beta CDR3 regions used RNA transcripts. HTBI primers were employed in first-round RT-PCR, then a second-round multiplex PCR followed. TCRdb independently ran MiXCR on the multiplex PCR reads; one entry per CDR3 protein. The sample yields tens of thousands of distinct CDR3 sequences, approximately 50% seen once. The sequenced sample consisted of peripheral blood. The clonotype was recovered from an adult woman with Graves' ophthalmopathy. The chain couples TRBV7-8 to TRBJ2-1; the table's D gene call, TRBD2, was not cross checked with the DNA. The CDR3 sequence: CASSFYICSARPSSEQFF.